What follows describes a single TCR beta chain. This sample was taken from a study of blood T cell repertoires in COVID-19. Here immunoSEQ multiplex PCR was the method, and the copy in TCRdb shows in-frame clones only, minus some. The sample holds about 200,000 clones, 70% to 90% seen once. After removal of 6 bases from V and 6 bases from J, the junction contained 7 bases not matched to a gene. The germline V gene encodes CDR1 KGHSH and CDR2 LQKENI. The CDR3 runs to 13 residues. The sample comprised peripheral blood. This TCR was sampled from a man in his 60s with COVID-19, enrolled during active disease. This rearrangement joins TRBV18 to TRBJ2-7; 8 bases line up with TRBD1. The DNA for the CDR3 is TGTGCCAGCTCGGGACAGGCGAGGGGCGAGCAGTACTTC. It specifies CASSGQARGEQYF.